A single sample is the source of the 27 T cell receptor beta chains below, sequenced in a study of T cell responses to AZD1222 COVID-19 vaccine. TCRdb's table, derived via immunoSEQ multiplex PCR, lists solely in-frame clones and lacks some. The table has roughly 100,000 clones, 91% seen once. Sample: peripheral blood, taken on day 0 of AZD1222 vaccination. These receptor sequences come from an adult in good health.

This clone was observed a few times. V usage is TRBV6-5 and J usage is TRBJ1-2; a weak D match, TRBD1 (5 bases). The CDR3 loop spans 15 amino acids. Looked up from germline, CDR1 is MNHEY and CDR2 is SVGAGI. V was trimmed by 6 bases and J by 2 bases, leaving 16 bases between them. CDR3 coding DNA: TGTGCCAGCAGGGCAATTCAGGGAGCGAACTATGGCTACACCTTC. Translating gives CASRAIQGANYGYTF.

V usage is TRBV11-3 and J usage is TRBJ2-5, with D unclear. The CDR3 length is 13 residues. CDR1 and CDR2 from the germline V gene are SGHNT and YENEEA. Trimming removed 2 bases from V and 1 base from J, with 5 bases in between. The chain's CDR3 is CASSLYSQETQYF. The CDR3 DNA reads as TGTGCCAGCAGCTTATACTCCCAAGAGACCCAGTACTTC.

The rearrangement links TRBV14 to TRBJ1-4; D remains unclear. There are 13 residues in the CDR3. CDR1 and CDR2 (germline): SGHDN, FVKESK. V lost 6 bases and J lost 4, with 9 bases in between. The CDR3 loop reads CASSRGLNEKLFF. The CDR3 nucleotides are TGTGCCAGCAGTCGAGGCCTTAATGAAAAACTGTTTTTT.

This clone was observed a single time. In the same sample, other DNA sequences code for this CDR3. The rearrangement uses TRBV29-1 and TRBJ1-1; D gene unclear. CDR1 is SQVTM, CDR2 ANQGSEA, per germline. CDR3 length: 11 amino acids. The V and J ends lost 5 bases and 1 base respectively, with 5 bases between them. CDR3 residues: CSVRGNTEAFF. The CDR3 coding sequence is TGCAGCGTTCGAGGGAACACTGAAGCTTTCTTT. Full variable domain (missing parts from reference TRBV29-1 and TRBJ1-1): SAVISQKPSRDICQRGTSLTIQCQVDSQVTMMFWYRQQPGQSLTLIATANQGSEATYESGFVIDKFPISRPNLTFSTLTVSNMSPEDSSIYLCSVRGNTEAFFGQGTRLTVV.

The J gene is TRBJ2-5, the V gene TRBV4-2; D possibly matches TRBD1 or TRBD2 (6 bases each). CDR3 length equals 14 residues. V lost 1 base and J 7 bases, leaving 13 bases between the germline ends. From germline, CDR1 is LGHNA and CDR2 YNFKEQ. The DNA of the CDR3 is TGTGCCAGCAGCCAAGGCGGGACATCCGGGACCCAGTACTTC. This translates into CASSQGGTSGTQYF.

The J gene is TRBJ2-7, the V gene TRBV7-2; D may be TRBD1 or TRBD2 (6 bases each). Germline assignment: CDR1 SGHTA and CDR2 FQGNSA. This CDR3 spans 15 amino acids. V was cut by 5 bases and J by 2 bases, with 16 bases left in between. The CDR3 protein is CASSPQGSGAYEQYF. In nucleotides, the CDR3 is TGTGCCAGCAGCCCACAGGGATCGGGAGCCTACGAGCAGTACTTC. Filled out from reference TRBV7-2 and TRBJ2-7, the complete variable domain reads GAGVSQSPSNKVTEKGKDVELRCDPISGHTALYWYRQSLGQGLEFLIYFQGNSAPDKSGLPSDRFSAERTGGSVSTLTIQRTQQEDSAVYLCASSPQGSGAYEQYFGPGTRLTVT.

The chain carries TRBV6-2 or TRBV6-3 and TRBJ2-5; D gene ambiguous. Between the trimmed V and J ends, which lost 0 bases and 2 bases, there was a span of 16 bases. From germline, CDR1 is MNHEY and CDR2 SVGEGT. The CDR3 spans 17 residues. The CDR3 loop reads CASSYSVRSIDQETQYF. In DNA form, the CDR3 reads TGTGCCAGCAGTTACTCAGTTCGGTCCATAGATCAAGAGACCCAGTACTTC.

The chain employs TRBV15 and TRBJ1-6; no clear D gene. The V gene's germline CDR1 is LNHNV and CDR2 YYDKDF (reference sequence). This CDR3 contains 14 residues. V was shortened by 0 bases and J by 6 bases, with 6 bases between the two germline ends. The DNA of the CDR3 is TGTGCCACCAGCAGAGATACTGGTAATTCACCCCTCCACTTT. Residues: CATSRDTGNSPLHF.

This clone has a handful of counts. The V gene is TRBV28, the J gene TRBJ1-3, with a weak D call TRBD1 (6 bases). Germline CDR1 and CDR2: MDHEN and SYDVKM. Deletions cut 6 bases from V and 4 bases from J, with 16 bases between. This CDR3 has 15 residues. The DNA for the CDR3 is TGTGCCAGCAGGGTAGGGGGGGCGCAAGGAAACACCATATATTTT. It encodes CASRVGGAQGNTIYF.

The gene calls are TRBV6-5 and TRBJ1-1; TRBD1 might be the D (5 bases). This CDR3 has 14 residues. CDR1 and CDR2 from the germline V gene are MNHEY and SVGAGI. V gave up 7 bases and J gave up 6 bases, with 18 bases separating them. The CDR3 loop is CASILVGGAAEAFF. CDR3 in DNA: TGTGCCAGCATCCTGGTTGGAGGGGCGGCTGAAGCTTTCTTT.

This rearrangement joins TRBV30 to TRBJ2-1, with 9 nucleotides matching TRBD2. The CDR3 loop spans 15 amino acids. The trim removed 2 bases at V and 7 bases at J, leaving 9 bases unmatched. From germline, CDR1 is GTSNPN and CDR2 SVGIG (reference sequence). The CDR3 DNA reads TGTGCCTGGAGTCCCCCGGCGGGAGGGCTGAATGAGCAGTTCTTC. It specifies CAWSPPAGGLNEQFF.

This chain connects TRBV7-9 to TRBJ1-5; maybe TRBD1 (6 bases). The germline V gene encodes CDR1 SEHNR and CDR2 FQNEAQ (reference sequence). Between the trimmed V and J ends, which lost 5 bases and 4 bases, there was a span of 21 bases. This CDR3 is 17 amino acids long. This chain's CDR3 is CASSGGLGPTGNQPQHF. CDR3 DNA: TGTGCCAGCAGCGGGGGCCTAGGCCCCACAGGGAATCAGCCCCAGCATTTT.

The chain couples TRBV9 to TRBJ2-2, with 12 bases fitting TRBD1. The V gene end was trimmed by 0 bases and the J gene end by 5 bases; junction bases not matched to a gene: 2. CDR3 length: 16 residues. The germline gives CDR1 SGDLS, CDR2 YYNGEE. CDR3 sequence: CASSVGDRGRTGELFF. CDR3 DNA: TGTGCCAGCAGCGTAGGGGACAGGGGGCGGACCGGGGAGCTGTTTTTT.

The rearrangement links TRBV6-4 to TRBJ2-7; a weak D match, TRBD1 (6 bases). CDR1 MRHNA and CDR2 SNTAGT come from the germline V gene. This CDR3 region has 14 residues. V lost 9 bases, J lost 3 bases, and 18 bases lay in between. This chain's CDR3 is CARSPGQIVYEQYF. The CDR3 nucleotides are TGTGCCAGATCCCCCGGACAGATCGTCTACGAGCAGTACTTC.

The chain uses TRBV5-1 and TRBJ1-4; D not resolved. This CDR3 region has 14 residues. Germline V lookup: CDR1 SGHRS, CDR2 YFSETQ. V lost 2 bases and J lost 0, with 5 bases in between. CDR3 sequence reads: CASSLDTTNEKLFF. The CDR3 nucleotides are TGCGCCAGCAGCTTAGACACAACTAATGAAAAACTGTTTTTT.

The chain combines TRBV27 with TRBJ1-3, with D uncertain. Trimming stripped 8 bases from V and 2 bases from J, with 10 bases between. Germline V gives CDR1 MNHEY, CDR2 SMNVEV (reference sequence). The CDR3 covers 13 residues. CDR3: CASPTPPGNTIYF. The CDR3 DNA follows: TGTGCCAGCCCAACCCCCCCTGGAAACACCATATATTTT.

This clone was seen only a few times. V gene TRBV6-2 or TRBV6-3 combines with J gene TRBJ2-3; maybe TRBD2 (5 bases). The germline gives CDR1 MNHEY, CDR2 SVGEGT. The ends were cut back, 0 bases at V and 5 bases at J, with 9 bases in the middle. The CDR3 totals 14 residues. The CDR3 spells CASSYSGGRDTQYF. The CDR3 bases are TGTGCCAGCAGTTACTCGGGCGGGCGAGATACGCAGTATTTT.

About this clone itself: A read error may account for a junction end that differs from germline. V usage is TRBV5-1 and J usage is TRBJ2-3; the D gene is possibly TRBD1 (6 bases). Germline assignment: CDR1 SGHRS and CDR2 YFSETQ. The CDR3 runs to 14 residues. The CDR3 loop reads CASSLNRDTDAQYF. The CDR3 DNA reads TGCGCCAGCAGCTTGAACAGGGACACAGATGCGCAGTATTTT.

The genes are TRBV19 and TRBJ2-7; 9 bases map to TRBD2. This CDR3 is built from 17 residues. Germline CDR1 LNHDA, CDR2 SQIVND (reference sequence). The V gene end was trimmed by 5 bases and the J gene end by 4 bases; junction bases not matched to a gene: 15. The CDR3 loop is CASSLRVAGVRRYEQYF. The CDR3 DNA sequence: TGTGCCAGTAGTCTCCGGGTAGCGGGAGTTCGAAGGTACGAGCAGTACTTC.

This clone was found once. The chain employs TRBV30 and TRBJ1-1; D unclear. Germline CDR1 is GTSNPN and CDR2 is SVGIG (reference sequence). V was pared by 3 bases and J by 1 base, with 9 bases between. The CDR3 extends over 13 amino acids. This CDR3 reads CAWRERTNTEAFF. The CDR3 DNA follows: TGTGCCTGGAGGGAAAGGACGAACACTGAAGCTTTCTTT.

V and J are TRBV7-8 and TRBJ1-5; D unclear. The CDR3 consists of 15 residues. Looked up from germline, CDR1 is SGHVS and CDR2 is FQNEAQ. Trimming stripped 5 bases from V and 2 bases from J, with 13 bases between. This chain's CDR3 is CASSPDRIGNQPQHF. The CDR3 DNA reads as TGTGCCAGCAGCCCCGACCGGATAGGCAATCAGCCCCAGCATTTT. The entire variable domain, with the rest obtained from reference TRBV7-8 and TRBJ1-5, is as follows: GAGVSQSPRYKVAKRGQDVALRCDPISGHVSLFWYQQALGQGPEFLTYFQNEAQLDKSGLPSDRFFAERPEGSVSTLKIQRTQQEDSAVYLCASSPDRIGNQPQHFGDGTRLSIL.

The chain employs TRBV9 and TRBJ2-3; TRBD2 aligns across 12 bases. Germline CDR1 and CDR2: SGDLS and YYNGEE. Trimming took 4 bases from V and 3 from J; bases not matched to a gene: 6. CDR3 length: 16 amino acids. CDR3 sequence: CASSPRLAGATDTQYF. The CDR3 DNA reads TGTGCCAGCAGCCCGAGACTAGCGGGAGCAACAGATACGCAGTATTTT. Drawing the rest from reference TRBV9 and TRBJ2-3, the complete variable domain is DSGVTQTPKHLITATGQRVTLRCSPRSGDLSVYWYQQSLDQGLQFLIQYYNGEERAKGNILERFSAQQFPDLHSELNLSSLELGDSALYFCASSPRLAGATDTQYFGPGTRLTVL.

V gene TRBV3-1 (or the pseudogene TRBV3-2) combines with J gene TRBJ1-2; 8 nucleotides align to TRBD1. Losses at the gene ends were 4 bases for V and 5 bases for J; bases not matched to a gene: 6. CDR1 and CDR2 (germline): LGHDT, YNNKEL (reference sequence). The CDR3 consists of 14 residues. CDR3 protein: CASSRGQGWYGYTF. The DNA for the CDR3 is TGTGCCAGCAGCCGTGGACAGGGATGGTATGGCTACACCTTC.

CDR3 loop: CSASKSSSTDTQYF. DNA of the CDR3: TGCAGCGCCTCGAAGTCCAGTAGCACAGATACGCAGTATTTT. The V and J genes are TRBV29-1 and TRBJ2-3, with D uncertain. The germline CDR1 and CDR2 sequences are SQVTM and ANQGSEA. Trimming left V 7 bases short and J 0 bases short, with 14 bases between. The CDR3 has 14 residues.

This chain connects TRBV28 to TRBJ2-4, with a weak D call TRBD2 (5 bases). V was clipped by 7 bases and J by 1 base, with 14 bases between them. This CDR3 spans 15 amino acids. From germline, CDR1 is MDHEN and CDR2 SYDVKM. CDR3 loop: CASNRPSGAKNIQYF. The DNA of the CDR3 is TGTGCCAGCAATCGGCCGTCGGGGGCCAAAAACATTCAGTACTTC. The full variable domain, rest sourced from reference TRBV28 and TRBJ2-4, is DVKVTQSSRYLVKRTGEKVFLECVQDMDHENMFWYRQDPGLGLRLIYFSYDVKMKEKGDIPEGYSVSREKKERFSLILESASTNQTSMYLCASNRPSGAKNIQYFGAGTRLSVL.

This chain's CDR3 is CATVRTLNTGELFF. The CDR3 DNA reads as TGTGCCACCGTGAGGACCCTAAACACCGGGGAGCTGTTTTTT. The chain combines TRBV28 with TRBJ2-2, with D unresolved. The ends were cut back, 10 bases at V and 2 bases at J, with 14 bases in the middle. The CDR3 extends over 14 amino acids. Germline-derived CDR1 and CDR2 are MDHEN and SYDVKM.

This chain joins TRBV6-5 and TRBJ2-7, with TRBD1 identical over 7 bases. The germline V gene has CDR1 MNHEY and CDR2 SVGAGI. V dropped 7 bases and J dropped 6; count of bases not matched to a gene: 12. CDR3 length: 14 amino acids. The CDR3 is CASNRQGHRSEQYF. The DNA of the CDR3 is TGTGCCAGCAACAGACAGGGCCATAGATCCGAGCAGTACTTC.